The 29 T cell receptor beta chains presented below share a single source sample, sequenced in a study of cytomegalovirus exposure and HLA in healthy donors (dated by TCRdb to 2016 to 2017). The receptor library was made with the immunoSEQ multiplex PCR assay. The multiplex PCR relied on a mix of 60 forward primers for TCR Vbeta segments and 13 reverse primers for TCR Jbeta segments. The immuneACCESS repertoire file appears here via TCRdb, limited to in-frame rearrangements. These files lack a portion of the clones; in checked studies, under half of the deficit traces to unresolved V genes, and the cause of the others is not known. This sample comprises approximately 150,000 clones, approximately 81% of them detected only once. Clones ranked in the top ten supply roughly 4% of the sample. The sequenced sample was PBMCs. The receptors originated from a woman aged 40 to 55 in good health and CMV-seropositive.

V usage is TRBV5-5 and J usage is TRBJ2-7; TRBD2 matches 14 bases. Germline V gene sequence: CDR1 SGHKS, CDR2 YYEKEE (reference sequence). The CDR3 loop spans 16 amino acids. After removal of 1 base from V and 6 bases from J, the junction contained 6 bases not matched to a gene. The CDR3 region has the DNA TGTGCCAGCAGCTTGCGTCCGGGACTAGCGGGAGTCGAGCAGTACTTC. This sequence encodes CASSLRPGLAGVEQYF. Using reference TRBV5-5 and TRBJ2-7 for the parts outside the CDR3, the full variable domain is DAGVTQSPTHLIKTRGQQVTLRCSPISGHKSVSWYQQVLGQGPQFIFQYYEKEERGRGNFPDRFSARQFPNYSSELNVNALLLGDSALYLCASSLRPGLAGVEQYFGPGTRLTVT.

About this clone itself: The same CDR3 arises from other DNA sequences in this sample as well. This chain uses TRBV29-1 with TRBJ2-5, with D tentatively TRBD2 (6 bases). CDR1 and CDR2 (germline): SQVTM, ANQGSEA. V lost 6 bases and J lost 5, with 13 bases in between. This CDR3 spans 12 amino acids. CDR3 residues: CSVRRGQETQYF. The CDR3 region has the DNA TGCAGCGTACGGAGGGGTCAGGAGACCCAGTACTTC.

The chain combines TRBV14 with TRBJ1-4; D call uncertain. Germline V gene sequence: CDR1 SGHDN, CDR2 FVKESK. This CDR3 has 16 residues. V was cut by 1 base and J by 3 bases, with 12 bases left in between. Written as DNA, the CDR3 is TGTGCCAGCAGCCAAGTCTCGGAGACGGCTAATGAAAAACTGTTTTTT. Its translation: CASSQVSETANEKLFF. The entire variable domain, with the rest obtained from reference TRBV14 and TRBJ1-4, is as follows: EAGVTQFPSHSVIEKGQTVTLRCDPISGHDNLYWYRRVMGKEIKFLLHFVKESKQDESGMPNNRFLAERTGGTYSTLKVQPAELEDSGVYFCASSQVSETANEKLFFGSGTQLSVL.

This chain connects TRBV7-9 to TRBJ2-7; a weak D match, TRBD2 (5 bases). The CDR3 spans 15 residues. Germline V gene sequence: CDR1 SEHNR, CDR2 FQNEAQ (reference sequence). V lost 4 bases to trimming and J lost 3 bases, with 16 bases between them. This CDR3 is CASSYWAGKNYEQYF. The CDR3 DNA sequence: TGTGCCAGCAGCTACTGGGCCGGGAAGAACTACGAGCAGTACTTC.

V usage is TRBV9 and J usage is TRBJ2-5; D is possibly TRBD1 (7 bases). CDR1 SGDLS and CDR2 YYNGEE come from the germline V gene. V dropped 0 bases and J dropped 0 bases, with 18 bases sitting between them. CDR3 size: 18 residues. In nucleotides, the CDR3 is TGTGCCAGCAGCGTAGTCAGGGGGGATAGACGGTACCAAGAGACCCAGTACTTC. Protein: CASSVVRGDRRYQETQYF.

CDR3 protein: CASSRGVGRHEQYF. CDR3 nucleotides: TGTGCCAGTAGCCGGGGGGTTGGGCGCCACGAGCAGTACTTC. V is TRBV19 and J is TRBJ2-7, with TRBD2 identical over 7 bases. The CDR3 has 14 residues. Germline-derived CDR1 and CDR2 are LNHDA and SQIVND (reference sequence). The trim removed 6 bases at V and 5 bases at J, leaving 10 bases unmatched. The full variable domain, with the rest looked up from reference TRBV19 and TRBJ2-7, is DGGITQSPKYLFRKEGQNVTLSCEQNLNHDAMYWYRQDPGQGLRLIYYSQIVNDFQKGDIAEGYSVSREKKESFPLTVTSAQKNPTAFYLCASSRGVGRHEQYFGPGTRLTVT.

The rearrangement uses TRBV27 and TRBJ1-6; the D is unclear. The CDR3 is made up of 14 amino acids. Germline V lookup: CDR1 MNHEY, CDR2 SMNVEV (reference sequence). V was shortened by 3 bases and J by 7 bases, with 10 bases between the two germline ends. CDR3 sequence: CASSFWAGNSPLHF. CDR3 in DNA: TGTGCCAGCAGTTTTTGGGCTGGGAATTCACCCCTCCACTTT.

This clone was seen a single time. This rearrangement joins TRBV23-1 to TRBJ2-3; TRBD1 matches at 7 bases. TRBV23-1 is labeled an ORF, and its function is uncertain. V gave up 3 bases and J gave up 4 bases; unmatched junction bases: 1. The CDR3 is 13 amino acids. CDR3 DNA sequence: TGCGCCAGCAGTCACGGGACAGCAGATACGCAGTATTTT. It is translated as CASSHGTADTQYF.

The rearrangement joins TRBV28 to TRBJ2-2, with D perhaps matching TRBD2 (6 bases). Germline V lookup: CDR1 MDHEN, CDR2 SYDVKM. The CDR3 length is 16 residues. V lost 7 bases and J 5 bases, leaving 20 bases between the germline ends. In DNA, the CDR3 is TGTGCCAGCACCCCCGGGGGAGGACTAATAACCGGGGAGCTGTTTTTT. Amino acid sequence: CASTPGGGLITGELFF.

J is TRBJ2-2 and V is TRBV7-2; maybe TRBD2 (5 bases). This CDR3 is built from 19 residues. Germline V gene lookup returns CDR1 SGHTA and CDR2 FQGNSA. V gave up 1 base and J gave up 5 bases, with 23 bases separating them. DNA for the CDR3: TGTGCCAGCAGCTTAGTGTCGGGGATGGCTATCCTCGGTACCGGGGAGCTGTTTTTT. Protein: CASSLVSGMAILGTGELFF.

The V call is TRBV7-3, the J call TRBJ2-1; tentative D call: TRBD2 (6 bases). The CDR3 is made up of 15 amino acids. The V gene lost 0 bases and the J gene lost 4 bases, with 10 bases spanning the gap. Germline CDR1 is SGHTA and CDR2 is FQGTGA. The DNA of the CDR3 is TGTGCCAGCAGCTTAACCGGGACTCAGTACAATGAGCAGTTCTTC. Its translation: CASSLTGTQYNEQFF. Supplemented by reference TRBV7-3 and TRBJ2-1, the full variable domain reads GAGVSQTPSNKVTEKGKYVELRCDPISGHTALYWYRQSLGQGPEFLIYFQGTGAADDSGLPNDRFFAVRPEGSVSTLKIQRTERGDSAVYLCASSLTGTQYNEQFFGPGTRLTVL.

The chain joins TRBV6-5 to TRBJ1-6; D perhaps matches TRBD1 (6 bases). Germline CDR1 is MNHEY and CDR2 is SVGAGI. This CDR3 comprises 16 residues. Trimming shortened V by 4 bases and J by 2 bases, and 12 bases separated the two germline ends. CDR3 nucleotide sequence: TGTGCCAGCAGTTCCGGCAGGGGAACCTATAATTCACCCCTCCACTTT. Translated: CASSSGRGTYNSPLHF.

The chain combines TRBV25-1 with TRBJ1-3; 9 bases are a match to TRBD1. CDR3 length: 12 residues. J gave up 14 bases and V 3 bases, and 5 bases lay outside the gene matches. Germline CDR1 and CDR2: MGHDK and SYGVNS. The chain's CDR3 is CASSETGGKLYF. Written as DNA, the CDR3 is TGTGCCAGCAGTGAGACAGGGGGAAAACTATATTTT. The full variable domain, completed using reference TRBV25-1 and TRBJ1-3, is EADIYQTPRYLVIGTGKKITLECSQTMGHDKMYWYQQDPGMELHLIHYSYGVNSTEKGDLSSESTVSRIRTEHFPLTLESARPSHTSQYLCASSETGGKLYFGEGSWLTVV.

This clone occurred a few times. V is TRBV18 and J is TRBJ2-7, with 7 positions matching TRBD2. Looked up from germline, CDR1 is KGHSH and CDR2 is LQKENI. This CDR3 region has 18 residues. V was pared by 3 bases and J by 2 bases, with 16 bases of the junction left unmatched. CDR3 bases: TGTGCCAGCTCACCCCTAGCGGCGGGGAGCGGAACTACCTACGAGCAGTACTTC. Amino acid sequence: CASSPLAAGSGTTYEQYF. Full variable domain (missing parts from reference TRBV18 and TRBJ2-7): NAGVMQNPRHLVRRRGQEARLRCSPMKGHSHVYWYRQLPEEGLKFMVYLQKENIIDESGMPKERFSAEFPKEGPSILRIQQVVRGDSAAYFCASSPLAAGSGTTYEQYFGPGTRLTVT.

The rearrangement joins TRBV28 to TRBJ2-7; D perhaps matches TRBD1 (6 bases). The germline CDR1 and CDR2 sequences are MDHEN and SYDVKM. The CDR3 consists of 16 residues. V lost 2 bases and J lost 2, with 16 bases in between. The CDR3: CASSLIRQASPYEQYF. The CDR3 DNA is TGTGCCAGCAGTTTAATACGACAGGCCTCTCCCTACGAGCAGTACTTC.

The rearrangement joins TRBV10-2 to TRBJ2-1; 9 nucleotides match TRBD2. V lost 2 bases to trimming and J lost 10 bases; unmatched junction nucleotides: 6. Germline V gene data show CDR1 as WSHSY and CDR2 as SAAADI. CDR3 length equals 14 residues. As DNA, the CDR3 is TGCGCCAGCAGTGAGGTTAGCGGGAGATGGGAGCAGTTCTTC. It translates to CASSEVSGRWEQFF.

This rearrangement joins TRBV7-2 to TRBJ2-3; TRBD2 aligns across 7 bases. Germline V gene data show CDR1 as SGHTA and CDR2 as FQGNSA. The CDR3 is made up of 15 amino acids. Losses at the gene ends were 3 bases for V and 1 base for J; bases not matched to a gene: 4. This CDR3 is CASSFAGAGTDTQYF. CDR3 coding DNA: TGTGCCAGCAGCTTTGCGGGAGCGGGCACAGATACGCAGTATTTT.

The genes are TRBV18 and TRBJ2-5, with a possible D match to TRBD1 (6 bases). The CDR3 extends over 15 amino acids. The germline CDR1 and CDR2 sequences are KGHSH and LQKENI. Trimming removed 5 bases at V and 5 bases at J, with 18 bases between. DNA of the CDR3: TGTGCCAGCTCATCTTCTGACAGGCGGGCGGAGACCCAGTACTTC. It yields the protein CASSSSDRRAETQYF.

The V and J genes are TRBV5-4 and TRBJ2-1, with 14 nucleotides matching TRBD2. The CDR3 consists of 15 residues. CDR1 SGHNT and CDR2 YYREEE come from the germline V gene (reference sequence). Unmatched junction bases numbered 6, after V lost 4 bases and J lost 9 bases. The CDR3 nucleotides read TGTGCCAGCAGCGGGGGACTAGCGGGAGCCGGTGAGCAGTTCTTC. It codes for CASSGGLAGAGEQFF. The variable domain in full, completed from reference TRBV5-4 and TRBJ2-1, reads ETGVTQSPTHLIKTRGQQVTLRCSSQSGHNTVSWYQQALGQGPQFIFQYYREEENGRGNFPPRFSGLQFPNYSSELNVNALELDDSALYLCASSGGLAGAGEQFFGPGTRLTVL.

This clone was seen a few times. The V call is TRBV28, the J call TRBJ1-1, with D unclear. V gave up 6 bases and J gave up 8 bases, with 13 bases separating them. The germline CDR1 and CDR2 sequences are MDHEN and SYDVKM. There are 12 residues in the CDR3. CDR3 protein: CASRVAGDEAFF. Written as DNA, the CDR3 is TGTGCCAGCAGGGTAGCCGGCGACGAAGCTTTCTTT.

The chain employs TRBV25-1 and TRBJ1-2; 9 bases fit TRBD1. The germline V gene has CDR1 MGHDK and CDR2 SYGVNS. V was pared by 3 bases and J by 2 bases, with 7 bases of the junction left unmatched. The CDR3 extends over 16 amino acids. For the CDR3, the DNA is TGTGCCAGCAGTGAGACCACCGGGACAGGGAACTATGGCTACACCTTC. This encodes CASSETTGTGNYGYTF.

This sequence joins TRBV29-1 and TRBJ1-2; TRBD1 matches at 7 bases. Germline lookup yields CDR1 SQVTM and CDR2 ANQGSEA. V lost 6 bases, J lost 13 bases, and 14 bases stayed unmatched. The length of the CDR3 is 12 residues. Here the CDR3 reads CSVLQGKVEFTF. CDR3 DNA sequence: TGCAGCGTCTTACAGGGGAAGGTGGAGTTCACCTTC.

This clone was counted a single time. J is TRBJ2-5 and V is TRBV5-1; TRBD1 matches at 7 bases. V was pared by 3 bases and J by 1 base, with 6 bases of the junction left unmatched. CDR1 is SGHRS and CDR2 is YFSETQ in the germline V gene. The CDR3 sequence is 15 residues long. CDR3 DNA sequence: TGCGCCAGCAGCTCGGTACAGGGGCCCCAAGAGACCCAGTACTTC. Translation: CASSSVQGPQETQYF.

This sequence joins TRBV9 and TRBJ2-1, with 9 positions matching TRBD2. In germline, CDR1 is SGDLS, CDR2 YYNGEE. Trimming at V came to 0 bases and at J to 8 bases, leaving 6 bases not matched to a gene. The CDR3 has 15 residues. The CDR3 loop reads CASSVVSSGTYEQFF. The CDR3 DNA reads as TGTGCCAGCAGCGTAGTGTCTAGCGGGACCTATGAGCAGTTCTTC.

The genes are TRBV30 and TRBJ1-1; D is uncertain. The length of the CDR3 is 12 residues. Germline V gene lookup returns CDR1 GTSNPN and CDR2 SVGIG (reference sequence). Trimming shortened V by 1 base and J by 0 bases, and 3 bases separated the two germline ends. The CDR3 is CAWSAMNTEAFF. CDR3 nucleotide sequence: TGTGCCTGGAGTGCTATGAACACTGAAGCTTTCTTT. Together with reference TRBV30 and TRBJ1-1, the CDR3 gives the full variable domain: SQTIHQWPATLVQPVGSPLSLECTVEGTSNPNLYWYRQAAGRGLQLLFYSVGIGQISSEVPQNLSASRPQDRQFILSSKKLLLSDSGFYLCAWSAMNTEAFFGQGTRLTVV.

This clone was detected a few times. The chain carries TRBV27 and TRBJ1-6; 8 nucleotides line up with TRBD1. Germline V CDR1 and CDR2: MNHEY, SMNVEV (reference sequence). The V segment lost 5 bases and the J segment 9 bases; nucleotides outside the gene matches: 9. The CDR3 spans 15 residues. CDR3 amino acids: CASSLSWTGFSPLHF. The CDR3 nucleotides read TGTGCCAGCAGTCTCTCCTGGACAGGGTTTTCACCCCTCCACTTT.

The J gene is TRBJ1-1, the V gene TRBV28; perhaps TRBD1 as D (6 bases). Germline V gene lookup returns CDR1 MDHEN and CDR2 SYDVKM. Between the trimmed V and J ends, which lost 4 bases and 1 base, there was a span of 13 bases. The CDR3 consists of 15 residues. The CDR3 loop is CASSSGGGQNTEAFF. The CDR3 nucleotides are TGTGCCAGCAGTTCCGGGGGGGGCCAGAACACTGAAGCTTTCTTT.

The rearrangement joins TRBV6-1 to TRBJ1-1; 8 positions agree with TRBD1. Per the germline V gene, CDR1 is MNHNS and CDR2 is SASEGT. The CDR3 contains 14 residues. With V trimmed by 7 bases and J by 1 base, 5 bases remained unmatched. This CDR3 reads CASTGQGSNTEAFF. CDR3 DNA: TGTGCCAGCACCGGACAGGGTTCGAACACTGAAGCTTTCTTT.

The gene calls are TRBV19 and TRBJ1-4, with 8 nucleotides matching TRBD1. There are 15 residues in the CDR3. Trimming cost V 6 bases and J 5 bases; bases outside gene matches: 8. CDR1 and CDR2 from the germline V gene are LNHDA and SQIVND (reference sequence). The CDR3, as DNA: TGTGCCAGTAGACGCCGGGACAGGTTAAATGAAAAACTGTTTTTT. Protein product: CASRRRDRLNEKLFF.